This T cell receptor beta chain originates from a study of CD8+ T cells in alopecia areata. Study information: Tofacitinib was taken orally by treated patients, and the dose was 5 to 10 mg twice daily.

Extracted RNA was reverse transcribed, and the resulting cDNA served as sequencing template. Sequenced by immunoSEQ multiplex PCR; TCRdb stores in-frame clones only, minus some. The sample lists about 97,000 clones, roughly 41% seen once, with 1% to 1.5% in the top ten. CDR1 is GTSNPN and CDR2 is SVGIG in the germline V gene (reference sequence). The CDR3 is 15 amino acids. With 0 bases removed from V and 0 bases from J, the gap between germline ends came to 10 bases. The study, taken as a whole, reports: Clonality in lesional scalp, especially alopecia totalis/universalis, exceeded that of normal scalp. With patients, TCR sharing proved less clear than in mice, a difference possibly related to HLA.

In alopecia areata patients, both lesional scalp punch biopsies and peripheral blood were collected. Notes on this clone: Its antigen remains unidentified.

The chain recombines TRBV30 with TRBJ2-3; no firm D call. The sample comprised CD4+ T cells sorted from blood. The receptor comes from a human donor with alopecia areata. The CDR3 loop reads CAWSVLGVSTDTQYF. The CDR3, as DNA: TGTGCCTGGAGTGTTTTAGGAGTGAGCACAGATACGCAGTATTTT.